A single sample is the source of the 14 T cell receptor beta chains below, sequenced in a study of sequential checkpoint blockade in melanoma. Treatment described: randomized to nivolumab then ipilimumab (arm A) or the reverse (arm B). TCRdb keeps only in-frame clones here, not all; method: immunoSEQ multiplex PCR. Here the sample spans thousands of clones, around 54% being singletons. The sequencing here drew on CD8+ T cells sorted from blood (inferred from file names), taken from a patient given nivolumab and ipilimumab in sequence. These receptors were collected from a human donor with melanoma.

The chain carries TRBV29-1 and TRBJ1-2; tentatively, D is TRBD1 (6 bases). The CDR3 spans 13 residues. Per germline, CDR1 SQVTM and CDR2 ANQGSEA. Trimming stripped 1 base from V and 4 bases from J, with 10 bases between. Here the CDR3 DNA reads TGCAGCGTTGAAGCCGGGGGGGCCTATGGCTACACCTTC. This translates into CSVEAGGAYGYTF.

The rearrangement joins TRBV28 to TRBJ2-1, with 8 bases fitting TRBD2. The V gene's germline CDR1 is MDHEN and CDR2 SYDVKM. The CDR3 covers 12 residues. The V segment lost 5 bases and the J segment 6 bases; nucleotides outside the gene matches: 0. CDR3 residues: CASSGLANEQFF. The CDR3, as DNA: TGTGCCAGCAGTGGACTAGCCAATGAGCAGTTCTTC. The whole variable domain, remainder taken from reference TRBV28 and TRBJ2-1, is DVKVTQSSRYLVKRTGEKVFLECVQDMDHENMFWYRQDPGLGLRLIYFSYDVKMKEKGDIPEGYSVSREKKERFSLILESASTNQTSMYLCASSGLANEQFFGPGTRLTVL.

J is TRBJ2-2 and V is TRBV7-2; TRBD2 matches at 7 bases. CDR1 SGHTA and CDR2 FQGNSA come from the germline V gene. The CDR3 extends over 15 amino acids. Trimming removed 6 bases from V and 2 bases from J; junction bases left unmatched: 6. CDR3 sequence reads: CASSDGLGNTGELFF. DNA for the CDR3: TGTGCCAGCAGTGACGGACTAGGAAACACCGGGGAGCTGTTTTTT.

The J gene is TRBJ2-5, the V gene TRBV19; 11 positions agree with TRBD1. The J call may be mistaken, given a closer DNA end match to TRBJ2-7. The CDR3 runs 14 residues. Germline V CDR1 and CDR2: LNHDA, SQIVND (reference sequence). The CDR3, as DNA: TGTGCCAGTAGTACCGGGACAGGGGGCTACGAGCAGTACTTC. This codes for CASSTGTGGYEQYF.

The rearrangement links TRBV6-6 to TRBJ1-2, with 9 bases aligning to TRBD1. V dropped 0 bases and J dropped 2; count of bases not matched to a gene: 1. Looked up from germline, CDR1 is MNHNY and CDR2 is SVGAGI (reference sequence). This CDR3 contains 15 residues. CDR3: CASSYSGTGNYGYTF. The CDR3, as DNA: TGTGCCAGCAGTTACTCCGGGACAGGGAACTATGGCTACACCTTC.

The genes are TRBV4-3 and TRBJ1-5; TRBD1 might be the D (6 bases). Trimming shortened V by 0 bases and J by 6 bases, and 9 bases separated the two germline ends. Per the germline V gene, CDR1 is LGHNA and CDR2 is YSLEER. This CDR3 is 14 amino acids long. CDR3 sequence: CASSQEQGIQPQHF. DNA of the CDR3: TGCGCCAGCAGCCAAGAACAGGGAATTCAGCCCCAGCATTTT.

This clone has only a few counts. The chain uses TRBV29-1 and TRBJ2-7; 9 bases fit TRBD1. The ends lost 5 bases at V and 6 bases at J; junction bases unmatched: 8. This CDR3 is built from 13 residues. Germline CDR1 and CDR2: SQVTM and ANQGSEA. The CDR3 DNA follows: TGCAGCGTTTATCGGACAGGGGCTCTCGAGCAGTACTTC. It specifies CSVYRTGALEQYF.

This clone has just a few counts. V usage is TRBV11-2 and J usage is TRBJ2-7; D is unresolved. V lost 2 bases to trimming and J lost 3 bases, with 5 bases between them. Germline V gene sequence: CDR1 SGHAT, CDR2 FQNNGV. The CDR3 totals 12 residues. The CDR3 loop reads CASSLSLYEQYF. The CDR3 DNA reads TGTGCCAGCAGCTTATCTCTCTACGAGCAGTACTTC.

The chain has TRBV7-8 and TRBJ2-7; 7 nucleotides align to TRBD1. The germline gives CDR1 SGHVS, CDR2 FQNEAQ. V trimming: 4 bases; J trimming: 0 bases; junction bases outside the gene matches: 6. This CDR3 is built from 15 residues. Here the CDR3 reads CASSSWDSPSYEQYF. Written as DNA, the CDR3 is TGTGCCAGCAGCTCATGGGACAGTCCCTCCTACGAGCAGTACTTC.

The V and J genes are TRBV30 and TRBJ2-1; D is perhaps TRBD2 (6 bases). Germline V CDR1 and CDR2: GTSNPN, SVGIG (reference sequence). The CDR3 covers 14 residues. Between the trimmed V and J ends, which lost 3 bases and 6 bases, there was a span of 15 bases. The CDR3 protein is CAWSPGLGGNEQFF. CDR3 nucleotide sequence: TGTGCCTGGAGCCCGGGACTTGGGGGCAATGAGCAGTTCTTC.

The CDR3 DNA is TGTGCCAGCAGCTTCCAGACAGGGATGAACACTGAAGCTTTCTTT. Translating it yields CASSFQTGMNTEAFF. The chain joins TRBV5-4 to TRBJ1-1; TRBD1 aligns across 7 bases. The CDR3 extends over 15 amino acids. Germline CDR1 reads SGHNT; CDR2 reads YYREEE (reference sequence). V lost 2 bases and J lost 0; bases outside the gene matches: 4.

This clone was recorded once. This chain links TRBV27 with TRBJ1-1; D possibly corresponds to TRBD1 (6 bases). V lost 6 bases and J lost 3, with 11 bases in between. The germline CDR1 and CDR2 sequences are MNHEY and SMNVEV (reference sequence). The CDR3 extends over 13 amino acids. The CDR3 sequence: CASRWTVYTEAFF. For the CDR3, the DNA is TGTGCCAGCAGATGGACAGTCTACACTGAAGCTTTCTTT.

V gene TRBV4-3 combines with J gene TRBJ1-2, with 8 bases identical to TRBD1. Germline CDR1 is LGHNA and CDR2 is YSLEER. This CDR3 comprises 15 residues. J gave up 2 bases and V 4 bases, and 6 bases lay outside the gene matches. The CDR3 sequence is CASSLATGVNYGYTF. DNA for the CDR3: TGCGCCAGCAGCCTAGCGACAGGGGTAAACTATGGCTACACCTTC.

This clone turned up a few times. The rearrangement uses TRBV7-8 and TRBJ2-7, with 7 positions matching TRBD2. The length of the CDR3 is 15 residues. The junction had 9 bases not matched to a gene; V was cut back by 6 bases and J by 1 base. In germline, CDR1 is SGHVS, CDR2 FQNEAQ. Here the CDR3 reads CASSTGAGVSYEQYF. Here the CDR3 DNA reads TGTGCCAGCAGTACAGGTGCGGGAGTGTCCTACGAGCAGTACTTC.